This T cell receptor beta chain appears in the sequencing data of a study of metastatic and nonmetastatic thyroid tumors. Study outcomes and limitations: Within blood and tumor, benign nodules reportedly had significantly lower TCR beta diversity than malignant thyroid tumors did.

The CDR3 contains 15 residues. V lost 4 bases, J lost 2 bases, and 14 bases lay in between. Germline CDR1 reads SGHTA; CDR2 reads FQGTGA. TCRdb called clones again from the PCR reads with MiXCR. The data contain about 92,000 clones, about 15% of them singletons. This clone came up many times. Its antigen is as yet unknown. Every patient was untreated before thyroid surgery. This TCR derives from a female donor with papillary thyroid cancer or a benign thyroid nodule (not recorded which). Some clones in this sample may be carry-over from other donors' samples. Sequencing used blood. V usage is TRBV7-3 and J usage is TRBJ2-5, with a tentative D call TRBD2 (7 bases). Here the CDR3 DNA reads TGTGCCAGCAGCTATGGTCGGGGGGCACAAGAGACCCAGTACTTC. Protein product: CASSYGRGAQETQYF.